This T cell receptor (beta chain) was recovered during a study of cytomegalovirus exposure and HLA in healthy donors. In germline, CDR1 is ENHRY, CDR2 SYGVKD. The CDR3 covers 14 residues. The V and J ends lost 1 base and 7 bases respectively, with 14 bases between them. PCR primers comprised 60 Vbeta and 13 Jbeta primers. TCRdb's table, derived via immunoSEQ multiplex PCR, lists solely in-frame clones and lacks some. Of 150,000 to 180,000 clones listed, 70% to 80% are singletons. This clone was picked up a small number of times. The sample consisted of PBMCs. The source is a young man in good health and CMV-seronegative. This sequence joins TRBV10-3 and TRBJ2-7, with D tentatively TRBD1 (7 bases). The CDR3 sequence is CAISEYETGREQYF. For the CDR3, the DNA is TGTGCCATCAGTGAGTATGAGACAGGGAGGGAGCAGTACTTC.